This T cell receptor beta chain is from a study of OX40 agonist ivuxolimab in advanced cancers. Whole-study context: The mean age was roughly 60 years, ranging from about 23 to 79, with around four fifths of participants male. Study results and limitations: More expanded clones were seen, on average, in CD8+ T cells than in CD4+. Both CD4+ and CD8+ T cell populations in blood had undergone clonal expansion by week 6 at 0.1 to 3.0 mg/kg.

Sampling of blood occurred at baseline, cycle 4 day 1, and cycle 7 day 1. With regard to this clone: Its specificity is not known.

Germline values: CDR1 GTSNPN, CDR2 SVGIG (reference sequence). This CDR3 is 11 amino acids long. Trimming cost V 5 bases and J 6 bases, with 11 bases left between them. Clones were sequenced by immunoSEQ multiplex PCR, and TCRdb holds only the in-frame ones, with some missing. The sample records roughly 80,000 clones, roughly 92% being singletons. Sequencing was performed on CD4+ or CD8+ T cells sorted from blood, taken in a trial of the OX40 agonist ivuxolimab. The sequence was collected from an adult with an advanced solid tumor such as melanoma, head and neck, liver or kidney cancer. The chain combines TRBV30 with TRBJ2-7, with D unresolved. Here the CDR3 reads CAWGETREQYF. The DNA of the CDR3 is TGTGCCTGGGGTGAGACTCGCGAGCAGTACTTC.